The present TCR beta chain was sequenced within a study of blood T cell repertoires in COVID-19. Looking at the study overall: T cells, B-cell-depleted T cells, or PBMCs supplied cDNA or gDNA.

Profiled with immunoSEQ multiplex PCR; TCRdb holds only in-frame clones, not every one. The profile shows 35,000 to 50,000 clones, nearly 90% of them singletons. The CDR3 is 19 amino acids. V dropped 4 bases and J dropped 1; count of bases not matched to a gene: 9. In germline, CDR1 is SGHRS, CDR2 YFSETQ. The J gene is TRBJ2-1, the V gene TRBV5-1, with 15 nucleotides matching TRBD2. The sequence came from a man between 65 and 85 years old with active COVID-19. Sequencing was done on a sample of peripheral blood. CDR3 sequence: CASSLWTSGGDLSYNEQFF. The CDR3 DNA reads TGCGCCAGCAGCCTCTGGACTAGCGGGGGGGACTTGTCCTACAATGAGCAGTTCTTC. Supplemented by reference TRBV5-1 and TRBJ2-1, the full variable domain reads KAGVTQTPRYLIKTRGQQVTLSCSPISGHRSVSWYQQTPGQGLQFLFEYFSETQRNKGNFPGRFSGRQFSNSRSEMNVSTLELGDSALYLCASSLWTSGGDLSYNEQFFGPGTRLTVL.